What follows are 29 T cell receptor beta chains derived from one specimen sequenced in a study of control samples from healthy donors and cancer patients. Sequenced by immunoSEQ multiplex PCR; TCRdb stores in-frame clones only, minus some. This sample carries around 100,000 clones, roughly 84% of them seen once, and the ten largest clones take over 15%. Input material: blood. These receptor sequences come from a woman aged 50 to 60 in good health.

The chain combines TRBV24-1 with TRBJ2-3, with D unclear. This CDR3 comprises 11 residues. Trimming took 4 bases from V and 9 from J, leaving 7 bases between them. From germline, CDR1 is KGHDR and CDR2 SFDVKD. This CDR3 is CATSESYTQYF. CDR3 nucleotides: TGTGCCACCAGTGAGTCTTACACGCAGTATTTT.

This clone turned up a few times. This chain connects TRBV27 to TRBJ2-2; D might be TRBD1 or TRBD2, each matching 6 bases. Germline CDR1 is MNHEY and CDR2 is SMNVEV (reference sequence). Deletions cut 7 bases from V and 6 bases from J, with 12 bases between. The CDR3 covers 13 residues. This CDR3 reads CASTGRGAGELFF. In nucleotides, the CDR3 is TGTGCCAGCACGGGAAGGGGGGCCGGGGAGCTGTTTTTT.

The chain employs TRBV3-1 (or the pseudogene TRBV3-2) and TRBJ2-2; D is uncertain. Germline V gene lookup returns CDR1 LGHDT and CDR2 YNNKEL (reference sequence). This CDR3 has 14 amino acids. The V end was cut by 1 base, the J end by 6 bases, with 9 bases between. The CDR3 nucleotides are TGTGCCAGCAGCCAAGTTCCTCGGGCCGGGGAGCTGTTTTTT. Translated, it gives CASSQVPRAGELFF.

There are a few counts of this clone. DNA of the CDR3: TGTGCCAGCAGTGAAGGGGGGTCTGCCAATCAGCCCCAGCATTTT. The encoded protein is CASSEGGSANQPQHF. The chain employs TRBV6-1 and TRBJ1-5, with TRBD1 as a possible D gene (5 bases). The CDR3 loop spans 15 amino acids. Trimming removed 1 base at V and 3 bases at J, with 10 bases between. Germline V gene lookup returns CDR1 MNHNS and CDR2 SASEGT.

The CDR3 region is CASSETSGQETQYF. In DNA form, the CDR3 reads TGTGCCAGCAGCGAGACTAGCGGGCAAGAGACCCAGTACTTC. This chain connects TRBV9 to TRBJ2-5, with TRBD2 matching 10 bases. The CDR3 has 14 residues. Per the germline V gene, CDR1 is SGDLS and CDR2 is YYNGEE. Trimming took 3 bases from V and 2 from J; bases not matched to a gene: 1.

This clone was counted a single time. The CDR3 DNA reads as TGTGCCAGCAGCGTAGAGGGGAGGGAGACCCAGTACTTC. This codes for CASSVEGRETQYF. The chain employs TRBV9 and TRBJ2-5; possibly TRBD2 for D (6 bases). The germline V gene encodes CDR1 SGDLS and CDR2 YYNGEE. This CDR3 is built from 13 residues. Trimming stripped 0 bases from V and 5 bases from J, with 8 bases between.

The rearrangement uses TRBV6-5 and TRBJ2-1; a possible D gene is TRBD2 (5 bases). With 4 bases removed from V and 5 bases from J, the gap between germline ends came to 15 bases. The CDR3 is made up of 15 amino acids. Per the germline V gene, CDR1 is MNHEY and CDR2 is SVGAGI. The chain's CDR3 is CASSFSRTFNNEQFF. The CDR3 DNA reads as TGTGCCAGCAGTTTCTCAAGGACTTTTAACAATGAGCAGTTCTTC.

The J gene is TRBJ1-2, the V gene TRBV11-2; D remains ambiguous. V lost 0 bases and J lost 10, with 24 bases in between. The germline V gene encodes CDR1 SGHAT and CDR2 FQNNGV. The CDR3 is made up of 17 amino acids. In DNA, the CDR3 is TGTGCCAGCAGCTTAGATCTGGCTAGGAATATATGGCGTGACTACACCTTC. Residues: CASSLDLARNIWRDYTF.

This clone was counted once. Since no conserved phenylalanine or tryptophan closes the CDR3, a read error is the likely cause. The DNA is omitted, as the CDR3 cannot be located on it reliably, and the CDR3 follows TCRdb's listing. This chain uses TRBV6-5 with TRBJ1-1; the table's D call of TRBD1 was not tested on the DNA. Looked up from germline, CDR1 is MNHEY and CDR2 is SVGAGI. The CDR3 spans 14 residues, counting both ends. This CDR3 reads CASSNPGTGIPSVI.

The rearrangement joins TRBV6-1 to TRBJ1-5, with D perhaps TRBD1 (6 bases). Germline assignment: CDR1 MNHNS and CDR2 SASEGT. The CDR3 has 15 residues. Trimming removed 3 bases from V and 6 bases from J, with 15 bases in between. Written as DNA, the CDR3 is TGTGCCAGCAGTGATTGGGGGCAGGGTTCTCAGCCCCAGCATTTT. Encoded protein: CASSDWGQGSQPQHF.

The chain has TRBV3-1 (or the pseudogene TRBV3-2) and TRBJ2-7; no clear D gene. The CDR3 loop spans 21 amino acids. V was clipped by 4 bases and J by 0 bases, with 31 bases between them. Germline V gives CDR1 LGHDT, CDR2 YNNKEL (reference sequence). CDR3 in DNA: TGTGCCAGCAGCCTAAAGTATGCCAAATCAGAGGAATTGTTCAGCTCCTACGAGCAGTACTTC. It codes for CASSLKYAKSEELFSSYEQYF.

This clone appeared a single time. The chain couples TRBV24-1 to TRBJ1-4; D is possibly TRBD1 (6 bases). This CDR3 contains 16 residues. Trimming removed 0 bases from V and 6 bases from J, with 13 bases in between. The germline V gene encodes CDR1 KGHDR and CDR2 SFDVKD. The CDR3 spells CATSDLFGGADEKLFF. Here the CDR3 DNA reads TGTGCCACCAGTGATTTGTTCGGGGGGGCGGATGAAAAACTGTTTTTT.

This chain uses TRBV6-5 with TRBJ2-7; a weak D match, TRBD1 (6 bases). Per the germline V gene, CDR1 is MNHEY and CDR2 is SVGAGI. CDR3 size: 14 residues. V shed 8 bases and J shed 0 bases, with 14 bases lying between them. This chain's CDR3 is CASAGGRSSYEQYF. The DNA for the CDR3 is TGTGCCAGCGCTGGGGGCCGTTCCTCCTACGAGCAGTACTTC.

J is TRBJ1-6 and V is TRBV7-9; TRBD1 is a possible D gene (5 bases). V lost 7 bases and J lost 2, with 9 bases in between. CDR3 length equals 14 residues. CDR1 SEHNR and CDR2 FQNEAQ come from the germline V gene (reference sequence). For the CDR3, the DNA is TGTGCCAGCACCCCGGGGGCCTATAATTCACCCCTCCACTTT. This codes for CASTPGAYNSPLHF.

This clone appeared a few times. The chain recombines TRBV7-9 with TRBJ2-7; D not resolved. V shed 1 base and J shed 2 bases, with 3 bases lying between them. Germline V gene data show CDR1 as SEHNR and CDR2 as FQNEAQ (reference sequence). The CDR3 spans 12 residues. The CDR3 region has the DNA TGTGCCAGCAGCTTAGTTCCCTACGAGCAGTACTTC. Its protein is CASSLVPYEQYF.

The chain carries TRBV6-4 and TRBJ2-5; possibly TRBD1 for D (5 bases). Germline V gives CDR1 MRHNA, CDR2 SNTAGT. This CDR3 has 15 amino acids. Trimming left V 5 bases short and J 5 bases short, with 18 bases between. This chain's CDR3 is CASSPGHTNRETQYF. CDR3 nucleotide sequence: TGTGCCAGCAGTCCCGGACATACAAACAGGGAGACCCAGTACTTC.

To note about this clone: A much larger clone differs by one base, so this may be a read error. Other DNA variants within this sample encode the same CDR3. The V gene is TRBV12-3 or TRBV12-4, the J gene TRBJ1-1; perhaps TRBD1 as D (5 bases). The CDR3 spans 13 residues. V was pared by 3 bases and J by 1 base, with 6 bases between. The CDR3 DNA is TGTGCCAGCAGTTTGGGGCCGAACACTGAAGCTTTCTTT. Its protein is CASSLGPNTEAFF.

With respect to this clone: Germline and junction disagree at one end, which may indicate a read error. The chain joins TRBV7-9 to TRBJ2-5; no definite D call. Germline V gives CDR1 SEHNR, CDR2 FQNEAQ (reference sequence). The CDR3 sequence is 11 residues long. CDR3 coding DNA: TGTGCCAGCAGCTTAGCAGGGCCCCCCCACTTC. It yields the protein CASSLAGPPHF.

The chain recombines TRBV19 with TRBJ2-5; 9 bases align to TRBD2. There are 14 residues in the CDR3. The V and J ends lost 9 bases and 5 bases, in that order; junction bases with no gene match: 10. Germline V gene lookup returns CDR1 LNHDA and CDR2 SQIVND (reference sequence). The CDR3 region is CASSRLAVSETQYF. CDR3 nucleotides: TGTGCCAGCAGTCGACTAGCGGTCTCGGAGACCCAGTACTTC. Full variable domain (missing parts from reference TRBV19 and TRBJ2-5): DGGITQSPKYLFRKEGQNVTLSCEQNLNHDAMYWYRQDPGQGLRLIYYSQIVNDFQKGDIAEGYSVSREKKESFPLTVTSAQKNPTAFYLCASSRLAVSETQYFGPGTRLLVL.

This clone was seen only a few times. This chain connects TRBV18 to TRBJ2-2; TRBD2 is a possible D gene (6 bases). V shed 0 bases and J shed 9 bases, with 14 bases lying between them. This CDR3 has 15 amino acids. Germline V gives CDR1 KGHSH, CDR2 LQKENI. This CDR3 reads CASSPPNRGRRELFF. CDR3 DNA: TGTGCCAGCTCACCACCGAACCGGGGGAGACGGGAGCTGTTTTTT.

The CDR3, as DNA: TGTGCCAGCAGCCAAGAAGCCCCTTTTTGGGGGAGGGCTAATGAAAAACTGTTTTTT. It is translated as CASSQEAPFWGRANEKLFF. This rearrangement joins TRBV3-1 (or the pseudogene TRBV3-2) to TRBJ1-4; TRBD1 might be the D (5 bases). V lost 0 bases, J lost 3 bases, and 20 bases lay in between. Germline V gene sequence: CDR1 LGHDT, CDR2 YNNKEL (reference sequence). The CDR3 runs to 19 residues.

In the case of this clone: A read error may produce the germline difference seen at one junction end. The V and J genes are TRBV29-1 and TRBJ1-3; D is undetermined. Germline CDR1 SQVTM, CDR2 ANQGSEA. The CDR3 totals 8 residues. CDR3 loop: CSVEFVSF. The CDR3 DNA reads TGCAGCGTTGAATTCGTGAGTTTT.

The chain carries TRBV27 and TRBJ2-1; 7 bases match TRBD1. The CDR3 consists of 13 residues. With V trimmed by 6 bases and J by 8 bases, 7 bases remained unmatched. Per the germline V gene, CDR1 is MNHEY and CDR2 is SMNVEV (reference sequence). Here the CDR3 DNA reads TGTGCCAGCAGGGAGACAGGGTCGGATGAGCAGTTCTTC. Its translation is CASRETGSDEQFF.

The CDR3 reads CASSLENTGELFF. The CDR3 coding sequence is TGTGCCAGCAGCCTCGAGAACACCGGGGAGCTGTTTTTT. This sequence joins TRBV7-3 and TRBJ2-2; D remains ambiguous. The CDR3 loop spans 13 amino acids. Trimming took 5 bases from V and 1 from J, leaving 5 bases between them. The germline V gene encodes CDR1 SGHTA and CDR2 FQGTGA. The full variable domain, rest sourced from reference TRBV7-3 and TRBJ2-2, is GAGVSQTPSNKVTEKGKYVELRCDPISGHTALYWYRQSLGQGPEFLIYFQGTGAADDSGLPNDRFFAVRPEGSVSTLKIQRTERGDSAVYLCASSLENTGELFFGEGSRLTVL.

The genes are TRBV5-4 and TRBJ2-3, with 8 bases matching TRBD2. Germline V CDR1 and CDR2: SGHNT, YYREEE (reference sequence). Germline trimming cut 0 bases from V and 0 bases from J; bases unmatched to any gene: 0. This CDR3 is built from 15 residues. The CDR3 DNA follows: TGTGCCAGCAGCTTGGCGGGGGGGAGCACAGATACGCAGTATTTT. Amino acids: CASSLAGGSTDTQYF.

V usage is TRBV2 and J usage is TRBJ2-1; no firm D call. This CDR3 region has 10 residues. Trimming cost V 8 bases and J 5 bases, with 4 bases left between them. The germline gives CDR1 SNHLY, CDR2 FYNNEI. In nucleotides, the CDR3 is TGTGCCAGCGGGCACAATGAGCAGTTCTTC. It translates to CASGHNEQFF.

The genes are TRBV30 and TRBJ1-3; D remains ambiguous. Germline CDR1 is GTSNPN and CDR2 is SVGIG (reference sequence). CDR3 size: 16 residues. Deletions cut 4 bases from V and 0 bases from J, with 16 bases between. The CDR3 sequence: CAWITGSFNSGNTIYF. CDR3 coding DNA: TGTGCCTGGATAACTGGCAGTTTTAACTCTGGAAACACCATATATTTT.

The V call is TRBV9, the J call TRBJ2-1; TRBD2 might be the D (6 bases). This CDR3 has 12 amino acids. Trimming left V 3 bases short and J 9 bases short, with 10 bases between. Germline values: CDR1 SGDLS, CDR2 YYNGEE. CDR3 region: CASSDTGVEQFF. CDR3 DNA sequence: TGTGCCAGCAGCGATACGGGGGTTGAGCAGTTCTTC.

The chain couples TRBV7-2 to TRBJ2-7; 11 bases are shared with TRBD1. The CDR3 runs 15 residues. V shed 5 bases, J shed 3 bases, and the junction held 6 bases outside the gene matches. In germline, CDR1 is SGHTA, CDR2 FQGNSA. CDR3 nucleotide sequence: TGTGCCAGCAGCCCTGGGACAGGGGGTTTCTACGAGCAGTACTTC. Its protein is CASSPGTGGFYEQYF.